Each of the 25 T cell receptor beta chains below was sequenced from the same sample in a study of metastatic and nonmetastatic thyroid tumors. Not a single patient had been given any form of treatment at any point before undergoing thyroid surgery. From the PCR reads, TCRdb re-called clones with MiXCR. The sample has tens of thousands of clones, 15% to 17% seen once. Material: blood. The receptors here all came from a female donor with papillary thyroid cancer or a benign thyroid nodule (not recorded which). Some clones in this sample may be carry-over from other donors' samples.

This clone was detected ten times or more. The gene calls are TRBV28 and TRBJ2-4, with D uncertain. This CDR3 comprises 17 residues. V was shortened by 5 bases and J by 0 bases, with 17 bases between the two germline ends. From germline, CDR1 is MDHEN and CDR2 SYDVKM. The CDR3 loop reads CASSTSRSIIAKNIQYF. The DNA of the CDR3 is TGTGCCAGCAGTACCTCTCGTAGCATAATAGCCAAAAACATTCAGTACTTC.

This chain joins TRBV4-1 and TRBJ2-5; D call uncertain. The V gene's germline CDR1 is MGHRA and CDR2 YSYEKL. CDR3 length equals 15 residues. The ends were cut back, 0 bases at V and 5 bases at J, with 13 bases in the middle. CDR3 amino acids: CASSQDHVGPETQYF. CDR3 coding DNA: TGCGCCAGCAGCCAAGATCATGTGGGTCCGGAGACCCAGTACTTC.

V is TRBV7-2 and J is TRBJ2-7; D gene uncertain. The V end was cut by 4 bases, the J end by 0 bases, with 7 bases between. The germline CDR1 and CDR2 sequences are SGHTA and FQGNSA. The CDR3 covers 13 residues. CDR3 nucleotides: TGTGCCAGCAGCTACAGTAGCTCCTACGAGCAGTACTTC. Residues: CASSYSSSYEQYF. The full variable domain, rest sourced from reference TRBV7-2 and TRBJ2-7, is GAGVSQSPSNKVTEKGKDVELRCDPISGHTALYWYRQSLGQGLEFLIYFQGNSAPDKSGLPSDRFSAERTGGSVSTLTIQRTQQEDSAVYLCASSYSSSYEQYFGPGTRLTVT.

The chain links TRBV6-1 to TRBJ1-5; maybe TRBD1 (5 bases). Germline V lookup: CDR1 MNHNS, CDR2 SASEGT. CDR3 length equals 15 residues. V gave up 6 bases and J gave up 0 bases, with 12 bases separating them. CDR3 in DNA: TGTGCCAGCAGCCACTGGGGGGATAGCAATCAGCCCCAGCATTTT. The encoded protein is CASSHWGDSNQPQHF.

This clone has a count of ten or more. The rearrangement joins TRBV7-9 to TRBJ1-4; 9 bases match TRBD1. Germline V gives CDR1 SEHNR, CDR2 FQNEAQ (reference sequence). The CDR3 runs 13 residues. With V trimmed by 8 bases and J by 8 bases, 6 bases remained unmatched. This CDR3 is CASEQGAGEKLFF. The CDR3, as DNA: TGTGCCAGCGAACAGGGGGCAGGGGAAAAACTGTTTTTT.

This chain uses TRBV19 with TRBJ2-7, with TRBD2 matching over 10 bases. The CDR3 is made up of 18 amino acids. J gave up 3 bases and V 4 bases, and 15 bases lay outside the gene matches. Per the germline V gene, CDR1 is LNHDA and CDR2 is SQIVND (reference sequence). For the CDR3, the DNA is TGTGCCAGTAGTACCGGGACAGGTGGACTAGCGGCGTTCTACGAGCAGTACTTC. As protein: CASSTGTGGLAAFYEQYF. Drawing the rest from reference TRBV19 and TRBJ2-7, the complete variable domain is DGGITQSPKYLFRKEGQNVTLSCEQNLNHDAMYWYRQDPGQGLRLIYYSQIVNDFQKGDIAEGYSVSREKKESFPLTVTSAQKNPTAFYLCASSTGTGGLAAFYEQYFGPGTRLTVT.

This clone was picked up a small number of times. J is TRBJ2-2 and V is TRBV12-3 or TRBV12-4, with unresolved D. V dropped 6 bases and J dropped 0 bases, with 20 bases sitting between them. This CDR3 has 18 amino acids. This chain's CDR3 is CASSRLCTRHTNTGELFF. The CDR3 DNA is TGTGCCAGCAGCCGACTGTGTACGAGACATACGAACACCGGGGAGCTGTTTTTT.

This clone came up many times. The CDR3 loop reads CASHTSSNQPQHF. As DNA, the CDR3 is TGTGCCAGTCACACCTCGAGCAATCAGCCCCAGCATTTT. The chain carries TRBV19 and TRBJ1-5; D gene uncertain. There are 13 residues in the CDR3. V lost 8 bases to trimming and J lost 1 base, with 9 bases between them. Germline loops: CDR1 LNHDA, CDR2 SQIVND (reference sequence).

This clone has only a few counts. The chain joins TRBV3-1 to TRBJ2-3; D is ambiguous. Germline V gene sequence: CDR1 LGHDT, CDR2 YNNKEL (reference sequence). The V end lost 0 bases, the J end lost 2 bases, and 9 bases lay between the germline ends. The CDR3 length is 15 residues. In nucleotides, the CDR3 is TGTGCCAGCAGCCAAGACTCCTACCCCACAGATACGCAGTATTTT. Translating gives CASSQDSYPTDTQYF.

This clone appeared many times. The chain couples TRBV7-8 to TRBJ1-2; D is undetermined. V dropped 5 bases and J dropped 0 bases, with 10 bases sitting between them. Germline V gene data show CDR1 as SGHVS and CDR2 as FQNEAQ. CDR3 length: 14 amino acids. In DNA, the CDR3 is TGTGCCAGCAGCATCGGTACATCTAACTATGGCTACACCTTC. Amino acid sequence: CASSIGTSNYGYTF.

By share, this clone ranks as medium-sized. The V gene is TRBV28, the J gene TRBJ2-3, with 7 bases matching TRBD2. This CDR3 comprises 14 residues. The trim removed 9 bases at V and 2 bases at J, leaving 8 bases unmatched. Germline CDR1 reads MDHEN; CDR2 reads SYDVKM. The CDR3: CASSGGSLTDTQYF. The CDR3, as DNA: TGTGCCAGTTCCGGCGGGAGCCTCACAGATACGCAGTATTTT.

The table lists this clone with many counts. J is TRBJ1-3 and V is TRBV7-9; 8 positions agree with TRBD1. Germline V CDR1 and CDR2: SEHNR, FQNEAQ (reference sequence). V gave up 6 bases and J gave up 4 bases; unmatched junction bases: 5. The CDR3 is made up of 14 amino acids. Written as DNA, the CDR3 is TGTGCCAGCAGGAGACAGGGGACGGGAAACACCATATATTTT. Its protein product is CASRRQGTGNTIYF.

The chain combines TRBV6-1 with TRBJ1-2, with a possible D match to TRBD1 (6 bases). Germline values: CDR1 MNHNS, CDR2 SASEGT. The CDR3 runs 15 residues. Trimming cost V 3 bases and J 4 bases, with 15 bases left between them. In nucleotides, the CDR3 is TGTGCCAGCAGTGAGGTGGGGGGGGGCGGCTATGGCTACACCTTC. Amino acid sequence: CASSEVGGGGYGYTF.

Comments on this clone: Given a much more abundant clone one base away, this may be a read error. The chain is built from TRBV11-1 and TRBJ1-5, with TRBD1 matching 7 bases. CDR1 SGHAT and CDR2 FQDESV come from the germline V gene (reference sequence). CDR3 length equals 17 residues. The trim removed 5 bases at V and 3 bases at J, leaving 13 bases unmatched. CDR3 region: CASSQERPGTANQPQHF. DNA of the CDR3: TGTGCCAGCAGCCAAGAGAGACCCGGGACAGCCAATCAGCCCCAGCATTTT. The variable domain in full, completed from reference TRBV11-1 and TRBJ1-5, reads EAEVAQSPRYKITEKSQAVAFWCDPISGHATLYWYRQILGQGPELLVQFQDESVVDDSQLPKDRFSAERLKGVDSTLKIQPAELGDSAMYLCASSQERPGTANQPQHFGDGTRLSIL.

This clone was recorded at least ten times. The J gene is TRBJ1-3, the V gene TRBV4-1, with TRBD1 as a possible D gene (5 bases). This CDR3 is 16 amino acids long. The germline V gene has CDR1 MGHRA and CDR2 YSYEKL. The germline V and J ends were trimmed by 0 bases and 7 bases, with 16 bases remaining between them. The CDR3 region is CASSQESAGRGNTIYF. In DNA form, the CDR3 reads TGCGCCAGCAGCCAAGAGTCGGCAGGCCGGGGGAACACCATATATTTT.

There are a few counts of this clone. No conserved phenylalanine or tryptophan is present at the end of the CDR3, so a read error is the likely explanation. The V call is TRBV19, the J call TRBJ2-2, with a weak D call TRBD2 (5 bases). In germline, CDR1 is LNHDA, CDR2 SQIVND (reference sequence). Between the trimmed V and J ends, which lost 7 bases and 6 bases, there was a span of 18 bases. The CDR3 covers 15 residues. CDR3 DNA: TGTGCCAGTACCCCCCCTGGAGGTCTATCCGGGGAGCTGTTTTCT. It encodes CASTPPGGLSGELFS.

The CDR3 reads CASSPRNMNTEAFF. Here the CDR3 DNA reads TGTGCCAGCTCACCACGGAACATGAACACTGAAGCTTTCTTT. The V and J genes are TRBV18 and TRBJ1-1, with D unclear. V was shortened by 1 base and J by 0 bases, with 6 bases between the two germline ends. The length of the CDR3 is 14 residues. The V gene's germline CDR1 is KGHSH and CDR2 LQKENI.

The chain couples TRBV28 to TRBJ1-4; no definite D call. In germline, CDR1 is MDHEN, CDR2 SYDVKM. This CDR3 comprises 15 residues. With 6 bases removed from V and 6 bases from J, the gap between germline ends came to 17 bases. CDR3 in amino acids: CASSRRSGFHEKLFF. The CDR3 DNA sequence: TGTGCCAGCAGCCGAAGGAGCGGTTTTCATGAAAAACTGTTTTTT.

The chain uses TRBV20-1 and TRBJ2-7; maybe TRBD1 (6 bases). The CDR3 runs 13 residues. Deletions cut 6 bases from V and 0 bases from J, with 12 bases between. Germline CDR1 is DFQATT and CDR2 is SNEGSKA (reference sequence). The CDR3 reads CSANTGTSYEQYF. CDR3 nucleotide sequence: TGCAGTGCGAATACAGGGACCTCCTACGAGCAGTACTTC.

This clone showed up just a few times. Here the CDR3 DNA reads TGTGCCAGCAGCTCTTCGGGGGTGCGAGCCAAAAACATTCAGTACTTC. It is translated as CASSSSGVRAKNIQYF. The chain joins TRBV4-2 to TRBJ2-4, with a weak D call TRBD2 (6 bases). Per germline, CDR1 LGHNA and CDR2 YNFKEQ. V was cut by 5 bases and J by 0 bases, with 14 bases left in between. This CDR3 region has 16 residues.

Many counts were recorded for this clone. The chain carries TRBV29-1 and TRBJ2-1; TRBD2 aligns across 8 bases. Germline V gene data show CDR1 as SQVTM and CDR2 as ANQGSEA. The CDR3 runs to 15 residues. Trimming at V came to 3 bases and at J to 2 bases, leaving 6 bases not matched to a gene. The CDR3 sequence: CSVDPTGGPYNEQFF. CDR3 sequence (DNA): TGCAGCGTTGATCCAACGGGGGGGCCCTACAATGAGCAGTTCTTC.

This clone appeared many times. This CDR3 reads CASRHRGTSVGELFF. The CDR3 DNA is TGTGCCAGCAGACATAGGGGGACTAGCGTCGGGGAGCTGTTTTTT. The chain has TRBV28 and TRBJ2-2; 10 nucleotides line up with TRBD2. The junction had 8 bases not matched to a gene; V was cut back by 6 bases and J by 7 bases. CDR1 is MDHEN, CDR2 SYDVKM, per germline. CDR3 length: 15 amino acids.

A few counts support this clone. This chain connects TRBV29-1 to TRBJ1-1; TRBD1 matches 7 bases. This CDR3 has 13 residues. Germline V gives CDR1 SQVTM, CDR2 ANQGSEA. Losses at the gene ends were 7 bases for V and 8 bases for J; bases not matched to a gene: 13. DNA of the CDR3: TGCAGCGGCCTCGGGCAGGGGGAATCCGAAGCTTTCTTT. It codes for CSGLGQGESEAFF.

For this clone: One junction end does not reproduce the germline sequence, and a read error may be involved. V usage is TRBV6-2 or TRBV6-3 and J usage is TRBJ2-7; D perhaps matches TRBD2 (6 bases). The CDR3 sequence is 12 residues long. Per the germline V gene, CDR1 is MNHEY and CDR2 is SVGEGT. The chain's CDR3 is CASIPGTLEQYF. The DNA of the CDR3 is TGCGCCAGCATCCCCGGGACTCTCGAGCAGTACTTC.

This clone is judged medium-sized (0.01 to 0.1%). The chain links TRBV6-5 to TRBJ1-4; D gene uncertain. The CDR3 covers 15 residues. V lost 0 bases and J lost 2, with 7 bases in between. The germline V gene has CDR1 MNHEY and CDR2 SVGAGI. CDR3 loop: CASSYSGTTNEKLFF. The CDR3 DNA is TGTGCCAGCAGTTACTCGGGTACTACTAATGAAAAACTGTTTTTT.